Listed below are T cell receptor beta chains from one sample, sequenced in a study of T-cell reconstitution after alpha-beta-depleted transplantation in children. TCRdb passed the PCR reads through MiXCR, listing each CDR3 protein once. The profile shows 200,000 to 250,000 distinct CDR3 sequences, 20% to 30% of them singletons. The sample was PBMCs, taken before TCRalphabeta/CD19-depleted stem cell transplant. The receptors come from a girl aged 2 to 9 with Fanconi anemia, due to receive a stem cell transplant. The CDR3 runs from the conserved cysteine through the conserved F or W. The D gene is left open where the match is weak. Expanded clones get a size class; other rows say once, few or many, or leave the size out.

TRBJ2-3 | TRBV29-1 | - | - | TGCAGCGTTGAAACGGACGGGTTTAGCACAGATACGCAGTATTTT | CSVETDGFSTDTQYF
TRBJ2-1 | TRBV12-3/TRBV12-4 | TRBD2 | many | TGTGCCAGCAGTTTTAGCGGGAGGGCCCTGATTGAAAATGAGCAGTTCTTC | CASSFSGRALIENEQFF
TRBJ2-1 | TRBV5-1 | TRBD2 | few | TGCGCCAGCAGGTACACTAGCGGGGGGCCTACCTCCTACAATGAGCAGTTCTTC | CASRYTSGGPTSYNEQFF
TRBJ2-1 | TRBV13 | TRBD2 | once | TGTGCCAGCAGCTCCTACACCCCTCTAGCGGGACTCTCCTACAATGAGCAGTTCTTC | CASSSYTPLAGLSYNEQFF
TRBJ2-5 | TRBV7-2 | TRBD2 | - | TGTGCCAGCAGCTTAGAACTAGCGGGGGTTGAGACCCAGTACTTC | CASSLELAGVETQYF
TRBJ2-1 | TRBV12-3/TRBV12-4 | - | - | TGTGCCAGCAGTTTAGCGGTTTTTGGGGTCGAGACAGAAATAGGCAATGAGCAGTTCTTC | CASSLAVFGVETEIGNEQFF
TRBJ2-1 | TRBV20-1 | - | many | TGCAGTGCTAGAGATGGGTGGGGGGAGCGGAATGAGCAGTTCTTC | CSARDGWGERNEQFF
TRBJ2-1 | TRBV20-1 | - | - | TGCAGTGTTGAGATTTCAGGCAGCTACCGGTTCTTC | CSVEISGSYRFF
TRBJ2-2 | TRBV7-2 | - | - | TGTGCCAGCAGCTTAGTCGCAGACAAATACGGGGAGCTGTTTTTT | CASSLVADKYGELFF
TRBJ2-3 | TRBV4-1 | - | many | TGCGCCAGCAGCCAAGTAAAGACAGATACGCAGTATTTT | CASSQVKTDTQYF
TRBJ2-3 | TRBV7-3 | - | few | TGTGCCAGCAGCTTGAAGGGACGGTTCACAGATACGCAGTATTTT | CASSLKGRFTDTQYF
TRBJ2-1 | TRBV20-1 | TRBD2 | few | TGCAGCCCTAGTCGGGGGGTGAATTACAATGAGCAGTTCTTC | CSPSRGVNYNEQFF
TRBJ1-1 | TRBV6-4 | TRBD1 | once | TGTGCCAGCAGGGATAGACAGGGCGCTGAAGCTTTCTTT | CASRDRQGAEAFF
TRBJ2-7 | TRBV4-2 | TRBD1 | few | TGTGCCAGCAGCCAAGATTCTGGGACAGGCCTGTCCTACGAGCAGTACTTC | CASSQDSGTGLSYEQYF
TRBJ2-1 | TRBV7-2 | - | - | TGTGCCAGCACCCTTGGGAATGAGCAGTTCTTC | CASTLGNEQFF
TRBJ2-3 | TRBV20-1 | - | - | TGCAGTGCTAGAGATCGCGATACGCAGTATTTT | CSARDRDTQYF
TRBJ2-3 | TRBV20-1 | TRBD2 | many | TGCAGTGCTAGAGATAGCGGGGGGGCTTTCTTTAGCACAGATACGCAGTATTTT | CSARDSGGAFFSTDTQYF
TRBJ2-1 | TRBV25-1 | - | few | TGTGCCAGCCTGGGATCTGGGAATGAGCAGTTCTTC | CASLGSGNEQFF
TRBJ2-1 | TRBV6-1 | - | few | TGTGCCAGCAGTGAAGCCCTCTGGACAGCCGATAATGAGCAGTTCTTC | CASSEALWTADNEQFF
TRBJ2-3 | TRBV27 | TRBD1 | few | TGTGCCAGCGCCACCTTCTCACAGGGGGCAGGAGATACGCAGTATTTT | CASATFSQGAGDTQYF
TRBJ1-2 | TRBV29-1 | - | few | TGCAGCGTTGCCCGGGATACTGGCTACACCTTC | CSVARDTGYTF
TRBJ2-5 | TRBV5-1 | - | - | TGCGCCAGCAGCTTGCTCCCCTCAGGGGAGCGGGAGACCCAGTACTTC | CASSLLPSGERETQYF
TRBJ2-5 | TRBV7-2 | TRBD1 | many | TGTGCCAGCAGCTTAGGAGGGACAGCTCCAGAGACCCAGTACTTC | CASSLGGTAPETQYF
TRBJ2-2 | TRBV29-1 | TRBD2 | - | TGCAGCGTATGGGGGCGGGAGGGTACCGGGGAGCTGTTTTTT | CSVWGREGTGELFF
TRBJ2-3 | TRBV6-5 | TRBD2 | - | TGTGCCAGCAGTTCGATAGCGGGGCGGCAGTATTTT | CASSSIAGRQYF
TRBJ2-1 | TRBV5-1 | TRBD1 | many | TGCGCCAGCAGGTGGTTTGACAGGGACTACAATGAGCAGTTCTTC | CASRWFDRDYNEQFF
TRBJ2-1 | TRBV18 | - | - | TGTGCCAGCTCACCTAACCTCAGTCAGGGGGGCAATGAGCAGTTCTTC | CASSPNLSQGGNEQFF
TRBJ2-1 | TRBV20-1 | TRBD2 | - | TGCAGTGCCACAGGGACTAGCGGCTCCTACAATGAGCAGTTCTTC | CSATGTSGSYNEQFF
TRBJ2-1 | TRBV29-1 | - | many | TGCAGCGTGGGTCACAGGATTGGCTCCTACAATGAGCAGTTCTTC | CSVGHRIGSYNEQFF
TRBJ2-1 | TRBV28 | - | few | TGTGCCAGCATCCTTGGACTACCTCCCAACAATGAGCAGTTCTTC | CASILGLPPNNEQFF
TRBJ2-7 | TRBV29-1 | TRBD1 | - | TGCAGCCGGAGGACAGGCGAGCAGTACTTC | CSRRTGEQYF
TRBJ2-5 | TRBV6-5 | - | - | TGTGCCAGCAGTTCCGCCCCAGAGACCCAGTACTTC | CASSSAPETQYF
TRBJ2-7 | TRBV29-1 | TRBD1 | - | TGCAGCGTTGGGACAGGGGTCGGCGAGCAGTACTTC | CSVGTGVGEQYF
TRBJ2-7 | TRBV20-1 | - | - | TGCAGTGCCAGCCCTGTGACCAGGGTCTACGAGCAGTACTTC | CSASPVTRVYEQYF
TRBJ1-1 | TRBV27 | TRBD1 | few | TGTGCCAGCAGTTTAGACGACAGGGTTGAAGCTTTCTTT | CASSLDDRVEAFF
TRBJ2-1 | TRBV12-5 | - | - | TGTGCTAGTGGTTTGGTACTCGGGACCACGGGGTACAATGAGCAGTTCTTC | CASGLVLGTTGYNEQFF
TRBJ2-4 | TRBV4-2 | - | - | TGTGCCAGCAGCCAAGATGGGTCTCCGCCTAGTATAGCCAAAAACATTCAGTACTTC | CASSQDGSPPSIAKNIQYF
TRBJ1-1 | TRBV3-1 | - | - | TGTGCCAGCAGCCAAGAAGGACATATGAACACTGAAGCTTTCTTT | CASSQEGHMNTEAFF
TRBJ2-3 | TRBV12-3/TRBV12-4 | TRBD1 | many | TGTGCCAGCAGCCTGATGGAACAGGGGGGCACAGATACGCAGTATTTT | CASSLMEQGGTDTQYF
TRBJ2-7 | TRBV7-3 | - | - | TGTGCCAGCAGCCCTGACCCTTCCTACGAGCAGTACTTC | CASSPDPSYEQYF
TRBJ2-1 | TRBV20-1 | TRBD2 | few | TGCAGTGCTAGGGAACCATTCGCTAGCGGGAGATCCTACAATGAGCAGTTCTTC | CSAREPFASGRSYNEQFF
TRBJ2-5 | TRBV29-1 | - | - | TGCAGCGTTGAAAGTTCGCAGACCCAGTACTTC | CSVESSQTQYF
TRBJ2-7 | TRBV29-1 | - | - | TGCAGCGTTGGAGGCAGAGGTTTTTCCTACGAGCAGTACTTC | CSVGGRGFSYEQYF
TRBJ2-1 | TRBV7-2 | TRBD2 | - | TGTGCCAGCAGCCCCGGGTTAGCGGGGCCTAATGAGCAGTTCTTC | CASSPGLAGPNEQFF
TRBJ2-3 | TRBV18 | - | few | TGTGCCAGCTCACGCGGCCTCCCTAGCACAGATACGCAGTATTTT | CASSRGLPSTDTQYF
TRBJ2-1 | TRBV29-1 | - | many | TGCAGCCCTTGGGTAGCGGACTCCTACAATGAGCAGTTCTTC | CSPWVADSYNEQFF
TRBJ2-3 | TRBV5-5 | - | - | TGTGCCAGCAGCTTTCCAGGTCCTGGCACAGATACGCAGTATTTT | CASSFPGPGTDTQYF
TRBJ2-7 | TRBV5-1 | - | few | TGCGCCAGCAGCTTGAACAGTAGGAGCGAGCAGTACTTC | CASSLNSRSEQYF
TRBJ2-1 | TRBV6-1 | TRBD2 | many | TGTGCCAGCAGTGAGCTTAGCGGGAGGAAGGGTGAGCAGTTCTTC | CASSELSGRKGEQFF
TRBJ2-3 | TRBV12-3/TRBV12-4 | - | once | TGTGCCAGCACGTCGACCGGGGGAGATACGCAGTATTTT | CASTSTGGDTQYF
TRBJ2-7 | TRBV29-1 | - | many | TGCAGCGTGGTCGGGAATTCCTACGAGCAGTACTTC | CSVVGNSYEQYF
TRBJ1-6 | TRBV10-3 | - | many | TGTGCCTCGGGGCAGAACTATAATTCACCCCTCCACTTT | CASGQNYNSPLHF
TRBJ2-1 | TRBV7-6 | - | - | TGTGCCAGCAGCTTACAAGCTACAAGATACGATGAGCAGTTCTTC | CASSLQATRYDEQFF
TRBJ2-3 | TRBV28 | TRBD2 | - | TGTGCCAGCAGTCCAGCGGGGGGGGAGGATACGCAGTATTTT | CASSPAGGEDTQYF
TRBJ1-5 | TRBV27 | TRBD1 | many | TGTGCCAGCACCTATCCCGGACAGGGAAAGGATAGCAATCAGCCCCAGCATTTT | CASTYPGQGKDSNQPQHF